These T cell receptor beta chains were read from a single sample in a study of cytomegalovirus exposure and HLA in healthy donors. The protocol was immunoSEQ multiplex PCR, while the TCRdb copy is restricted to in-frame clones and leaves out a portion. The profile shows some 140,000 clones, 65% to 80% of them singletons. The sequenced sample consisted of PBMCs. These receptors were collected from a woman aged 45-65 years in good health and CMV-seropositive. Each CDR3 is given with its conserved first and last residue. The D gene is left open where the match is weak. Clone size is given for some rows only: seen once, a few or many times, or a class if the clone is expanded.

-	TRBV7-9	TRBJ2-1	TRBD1	TGTGCCAGCAGCTTGGGACAGGGACAGTACGATGAGCAGTTCTTC	CASSLGQGQYDEQFF
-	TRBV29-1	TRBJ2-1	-	TGCAGCGCCCGAACTACCCACCCGGGGCAGTTCTTC	CSARTTHPGQFF
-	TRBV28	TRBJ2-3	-	TGTGCCAGCAGTTTGAGAGACACAGATACGCAGTATTTT	CASSLRDTDTQYF
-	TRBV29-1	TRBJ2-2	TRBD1	TGCAGCGTGGGGACAGGGGAGGGGGAGCTGTTTTTT	CSVGTGEGELFF
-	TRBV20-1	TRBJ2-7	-	TGCAGTGCTAGAACTACCTACGAGCAGTACTTC	CSARTTYEQYF
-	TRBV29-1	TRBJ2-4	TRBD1	TGCAGCGTTGCCCGGGACAGCTCCAACATTCAGTACTTC	CSVARDSSNIQYF
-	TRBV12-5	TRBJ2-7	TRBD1	TGTGCTAGTGGTTTGACCGACAGGGGCCGCTTCTACGAGCAGTACTTC	CASGLTDRGRFYEQYF
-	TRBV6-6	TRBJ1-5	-	TGTGCCAGCACCAGAACAGGGAACAATCAGCCCCAGCATTTT	CASTRTGNNQPQHF
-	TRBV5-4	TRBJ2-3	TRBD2	TGTGCCAGCAGCTCCCCCGCGGGGGGGCACACAGATACGCAGTATTTT	CASSSPAGGHTDTQYF
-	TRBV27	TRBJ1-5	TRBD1	TGTGCCAGCAGTTTCGACAGGGGGCATCAGCCCCAGCATTTT	CASSFDRGHQPQHF
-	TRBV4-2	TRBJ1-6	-	TGTGCCAGCAGCCAAGATGCGCAGGGACTGTATTCACCCCTCCACTTT	CASSQDAQGLYSPLHF
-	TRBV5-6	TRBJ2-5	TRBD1	TGTGCCAGCAGCTTGGACAGGGGGGAGACCCAGTACTTC	CASSLDRGETQYF
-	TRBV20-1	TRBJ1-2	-	TGCAGCAGGGGTGGGAATTATGGCTACACCTTC	CSRGGNYGYTF
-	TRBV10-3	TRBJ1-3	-	TGTGCCATCAGTGAGTCGCGAAATCCGGGAGCCGGAAACACCATATATTTT	CAISESRNPGAGNTIYF
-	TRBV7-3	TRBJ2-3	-	TGTGCCAGCAGCTCAGGGAGCACAGATACGCAGTATTTT	CASSSGSTDTQYF
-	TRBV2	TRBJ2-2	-	TGTGCCAGCAGACCCGGGGGGCGGAACACCGGGGAGCTGTTTTTT	CASRPGGRNTGELFF
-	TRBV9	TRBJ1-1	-	TGTGCCAGCAGCCCCCGGGGGACTGAAGCTTTCTTT	CASSPRGTEAFF
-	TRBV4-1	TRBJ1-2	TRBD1	TGCGCCAGCAGCCCAGGACAGGGGGCTAACTATGGCTACACCTTC	CASSPGQGANYGYTF
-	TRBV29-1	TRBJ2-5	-	TGCAGCGTGGGTACCCCCGGGGCCCAGTACTTC	CSVGTPGAQYF
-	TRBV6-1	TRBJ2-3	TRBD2	TGTGCCAGCAGTTCTCTAGCGGGGTTCACAGATACGCAGTATTTT	CASSSLAGFTDTQYF
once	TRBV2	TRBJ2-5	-	TGTGCCAGCAGTCCAGAGCTAGGGGGGGAAGAGACCCAGTACTTC	CASSPELGGEETQYF
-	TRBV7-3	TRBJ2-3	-	TGTGCCAGCAGCACTGACAGCCCAGATACGCAGTATTTT	CASSTDSPDTQYF
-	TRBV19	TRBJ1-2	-	TGTGCCAGTAGTATAACTAGGACGGATTCTAACTATGGCTACACCTTC	CASSITRTDSNYGYTF
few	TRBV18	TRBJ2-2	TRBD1	TGTGCCAGCTCACCACCATCGAGGACAGGGGATGCCGGGGAGCTGTTTTTT	CASSPPSRTGDAGELFF
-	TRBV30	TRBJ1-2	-	TGTGCCTGGAGTTTAGAGAATGGCTACACCTTC	CAWSLENGYTF
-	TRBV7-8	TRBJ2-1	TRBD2	TGTGCCAGCAGCTTAGTTTGGGGGGAGGGGTACAATGAGCAGTTCTTC	CASSLVWGEGYNEQFF
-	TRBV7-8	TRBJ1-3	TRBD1	TGTGCCAGCAGCTCAGACAGGGCCGACTCTGGAAACGCCATATATTTT	CASSSDRADSGNAIYF
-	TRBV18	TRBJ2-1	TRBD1	TGTGCCAGCTCACAAACGACAGGGGGTTCCAATGAGCAGTTCTTC	CASSQTTGGSNEQFF
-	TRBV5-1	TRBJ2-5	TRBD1	TGCGCCAGCAGCTTCCGAGGGACAGGGAAGGAGACCCAGTACTTC	CASSFRGTGKETQYF
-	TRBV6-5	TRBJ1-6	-	TGTGCCAGCAGCCGCGACTTGGACAGTCCTTCCACCCTCCACTTT	CASSRDLDSPSTLHF
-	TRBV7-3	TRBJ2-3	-	TGTGCCAGCAGCTCCGGGGTAGGGCGCACAGATACGCAGTATTTT	CASSSGVGRTDTQYF
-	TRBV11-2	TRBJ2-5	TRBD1	TGTGCCAGCAGCCCGACAGGGCTTGGGGAGACCCAGTACTTC	CASSPTGLGETQYF
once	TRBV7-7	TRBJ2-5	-	TGTGCTAGCAGCTTAGGCGGGGAGGCTCAAGAGACCCAGTACTTC	CASSLGGEAQETQYF
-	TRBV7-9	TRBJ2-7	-	TGTGCCAGCAGTCCTACAGGGACCGGGGAGCAGTACTTC	CASSPTGTGEQYF
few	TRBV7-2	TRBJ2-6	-	TGTGCCAGCAGCTTAACTGTCCCGGGACAAGGGACGGGGGCCAACGTCCTGACTTTC	CASSLTVPGQGTGANVLTF
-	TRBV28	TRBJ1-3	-	TGTGCCAGCAGTGTCTTGGTAGTCCGGGAGAACACCATATATTTT	CASSVLVVRENTIYF
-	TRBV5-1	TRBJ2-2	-	TGCGCCAGCAGCTTGGTCCCAGGGGCAGGCGGGGAGCTGTTTTTT	CASSLVPGAGGELFF
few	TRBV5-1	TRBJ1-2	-	TGCGCCAGCAGCTTGGGACCGGGGGGCAGAACTACTAACTATGGCTACACCTTC	CASSLGPGGRTTNYGYTF
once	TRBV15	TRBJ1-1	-	TGTGCCACCAGCAGAGTCGGCAGCCCGGCGGCTACTGAAGCTTTCTTT	CATSRVGSPAATEAFF
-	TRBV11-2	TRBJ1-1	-	TGTGCCAGCAGCTTAGACAGGGTTAGTGCTGAAGCTTTCTTT	CASSLDRVSAEAFF
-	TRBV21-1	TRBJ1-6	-	TGTGCCAGCAGCTCCTACATACCCGGGGAGAACTCACCCCTCCACTTT	CASSSYIPGENSPLHF
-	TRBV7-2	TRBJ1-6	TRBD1	TGTGCCAGCAGCTTAGACAGGGGGGGAGGGTCACCCCTCCACTTT	CASSLDRGGGSPLHF
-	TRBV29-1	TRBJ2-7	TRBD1	TGCAGCGTTGAAGATCGAGACAGGGGGCTCTACGAGCAGTACTTC	CSVEDRDRGLYEQYF
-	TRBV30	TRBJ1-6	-	TGTGCCTGGAGCTTCAGAAATAATTCACCCCTCCACTTT	CAWSFRNNSPLHF
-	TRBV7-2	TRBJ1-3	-	TGTGCCAGCAGCGTCTCCAGGCTCTCAGGAAACACCATATATTTT	CASSVSRLSGNTIYF
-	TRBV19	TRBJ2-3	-	TGTGCCAGTCGATGGCGCGGGCTTCTTTGGGATACGCAGTATTTT	CASRWRGLLWDTQYF
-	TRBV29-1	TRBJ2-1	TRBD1	TGCAGCGCCGCCGGGACAGCTGGCGATGAGCAGTTCTTC	CSAAGTAGDEQFF
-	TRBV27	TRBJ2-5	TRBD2	TGTGCCAGCGCCCTAGCGGGAGGGGAGACCCAGTACTTC	CASALAGGETQYF
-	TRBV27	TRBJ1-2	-	TGTGCCAGCAGGATTCTGGGCACTTATGGCTACACCTTC	CASRILGTYGYTF
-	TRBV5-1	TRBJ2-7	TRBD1	TGCGCCAGCAGCGGGGGACAGTTATACGAGCAGTACTTC	CASSGGQLYEQYF
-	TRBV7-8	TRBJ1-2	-	TGTGCCAGCAGCTTAGGGGCAGACCGTTATGGCTACACCTTC	CASSLGADRYGYTF
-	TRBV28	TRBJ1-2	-	TGTGCCAGCAGTTTATCAGGCAGGCGCTATGGCTACACCTTC	CASSLSGRRYGYTF
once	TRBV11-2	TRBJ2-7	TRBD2	TGTGCCAGCAGCCCGGGACTAGCGGACTACGAGCAGTACTTC	CASSPGLADYEQYF